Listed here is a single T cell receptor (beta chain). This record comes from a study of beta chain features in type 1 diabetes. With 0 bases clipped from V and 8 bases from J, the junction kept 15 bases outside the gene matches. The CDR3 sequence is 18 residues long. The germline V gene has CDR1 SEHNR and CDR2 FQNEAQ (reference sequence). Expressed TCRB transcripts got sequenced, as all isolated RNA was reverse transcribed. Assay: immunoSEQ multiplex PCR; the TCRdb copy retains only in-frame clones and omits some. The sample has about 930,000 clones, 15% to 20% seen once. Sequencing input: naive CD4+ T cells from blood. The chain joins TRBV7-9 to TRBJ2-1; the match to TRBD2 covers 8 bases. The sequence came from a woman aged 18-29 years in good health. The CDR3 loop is CASSLAAASGSNWHEQFF. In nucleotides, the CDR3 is TGTGCCAGCAGCTTAGCTGCAGCCAGCGGGAGTAATTGGCATGAGCAGTTCTTC.